This T cell receptor beta chain comes out of a study of shared clonotypes between healthy human individuals (dated by TCRdb to between 2020 and 2021). A note on the overall study: Two women and a few men aged 18 to 49 years were included in the cohort. For each donor, three plates each were used for CD4 naive and CD4 memory, two plates were used for CD8 naive, and one plate was used for CD8 memory. To estimate repertoire size and how much clonotypes are shared between individuals, the study performed deep sequencing of blood TCR repertoires from five healthy adults. To increase sequencing depth and limit assay-specific biases, TCR repertoire library preparation and sequencing were carried out by different laboratories using diverse techniques. Per donor, leukapheresis produced somewhere between about 0.9 and 9.5 billion PBMCs.

Overall study outcomes, separate from this receptor: Clonotypes shared by all four sorted-subset donors showed higher generation probabilities than non-shared clonotypes. The small number of donors limited the genetic and exposure-history diversity represented. Only blood was sampled, and tissue TCR repertoires likely differ from those in blood. Estimated clonotype richness was generally larger for naive than for memory subsets. Even with the large sequencing depth, rarefaction of the sorted-subset datasets indicated that sequencing was incomplete. Sharing across several donors was observed for about 5% of naive CD4, about 4% of naive CD8, 2% to 2.5% of memory CD4, and about 0.39% of memory CD8 clonotypes. Pairwise subsampling indicated that sequencing depth was expected to affect the degree of clonotype sharing among donors.

TCR CDR3 regions were amplified from genomic DNA by multiplex PCR using the deep immunoSEQ assay. Genomic DNA extracted from each cell subset was distributed evenly over all wells of several immunoSEQ 96-well plates, and each plate served as one replicate. Each replicate PCR for sorted subsets received about 220 ng genomic DNA, equal to roughly 33,000 T cell genomes. The purified libraries were quantified using a Qubit 3.0 fluorometer, sized with a Bioanalyzer 2100, and then quantified again using the KAPA Library Quantification kit. A separate single-read 150-cycle Illumina NextSeq 550 flow cell was used to sequence each immunoSEQ 96-well plate. The study's processing was this. Because only junctional sequences without quality scores were contained in the immunoSEQ output, filtering matching that applied to full-length reads could not be performed. Sequences were annotated with PyIR, a Python wrapper for IgBLAST v1.9, and V/J genes and CDR3 were assigned using IMGT germline references. Reads were filtered out if the reads had weak V/J assignments (E-value above 1e-6), no CDR3, stop codons, out-of-frame junctions, or ambiguous translated residues. V3J clonotypes were defined as sequences sharing the same inferred V gene, J gene, and CDR3 amino acid sequence. The percentage overlap between two repertoires was calculated by dividing the number of shared unique clonotypes by the size of the smaller repertoire. Three approaches were used to assess repertoire richness: RTK rarefaction, the Chao1 estimator, and Recon v2.1 estimates of unobserved clonotypes. Generation probabilities for all TCRbeta clonotypes obtained by the gDNA method from a handful of donors were computed using OLGA. TCRdb took over this immuneACCESS table, retaining in-frame rearrangements with V and J assigned. Such tables are incomplete; in checked studies, under half of the missing clones stem from an unresolved V gene, and the remainder is unexplained. D and trimming come from the DNA, and the V and J calls and clone size come from that table. This sample is represented by some 1,600,000 clones; nearly 99% of them were singletons. The top ten clones comprise 0.4% to 0.55% of the sample.

From the cysteine up to the phenylalanine, the CDR3 has a length of 14 residues. The CDR3 DNA has 42 bases and is translated from base 1. CDR1 and CDR2 were assigned from the germline V gene as SGHAT and FQNNGV. V gives up 1 base and J gives up 1 base, and the segment between their germline ends measures 7 bases. A remark on this clone: No antigen is known for it. No base quality values were provided; no much bigger clone lies one nucleotide off.

Healthy HIV-negative adults with no recently reported acute infections or vaccinations were included as donors. Only Caucasian adults living in Nashville, Tennessee, USA were represented among the donors. Magnetic negative selection was used to enrich CD4+ T cells, after which naive cells were positively selected on CD45RA and the negative fraction became the memory subset. Blood was obtained by leukapheresis, after which PBMCs were separated by Ficoll-Histopaque density gradient centrifugation and cryopreserved in liquid nitrogen vapor phase. Analytical flow cytometry was used to check the purity and quantity of each magnetically sorted T cell population. Each sorted fraction had its genomic DNA isolated and then quantified by UV absorbance on a Nanodrop 2000c.

The chain was built from TRBV11-2 and TRBJ2-5; the D match is possibly TRBD1 or TRBD2, with 5 bases aligned in each. Specimen: naive CD4+ T cells sorted from blood. The cell subset or site label, read with the paper, signifies: CD45RA+ positively selected. The clonotype was recovered from a man aged 25 to 45 in good health. The CDR3 is CASSLAGPQETQYF. The base sequence is TGTGCCAGCAGCTTAGCGGGGCCCCAAGAGACCCAGTACTTC.